A single sample is the source of the 19 T cell receptor beta chains below, sequenced in a study of metastatic and nonmetastatic thyroid tumors. Patients had received no treatment of any kind before thyroid surgery. TCRdb re-clonotyped the PCR reads via MiXCR. The sample lists some 20,000 clones; approximately 23% were seen once. Material: tumor tissue. These receptor sequences come from a female donor with papillary thyroid cancer or a benign thyroid nodule (not recorded which). Some clones in this sample may be carry-over from other donors' samples.

Sample share makes this clone medium-sized. The chain links TRBV15 to TRBJ2-7; unclear D gene. V dropped 6 bases and J dropped 0 bases, with 9 bases sitting between them. The CDR3 is 13 amino acids. Germline CDR1 and CDR2: LNHNV and YYDKDF (reference sequence). The CDR3: CATRPTHSYEQYF. Here the CDR3 DNA reads TGTGCCACCAGACCAACGCACTCCTACGAGCAGTACTTC. The full variable domain, with the rest looked up from reference TRBV15 and TRBJ2-7, is DAMVIQNPRYQVTQFGKPVTLSCSQTLNHNVMYWYQQKSSQAPKLLFHYYDKDFNNEADTPDNFQSRRPNTSFCFLDIRSPGLGDTAMYLCATRPTHSYEQYFGPGTRLTVT.

The table lists this clone with many counts. The V and J genes are TRBV11-2 and TRBJ1-1, with D unclear. V was cut by 1 base and J by 4 bases, with 4 bases left in between. The CDR3 length is 12 residues. Germline lookup yields CDR1 SGHAT and CDR2 FQNNGV. The CDR3 bases are TGTGCCAGCAGCTTAGTGGGCACTGAAGCTTTCTTT. Residues: CASSLVGTEAFF.

By share, this clone counts as medium-sized. This sequence joins TRBV6-1 and TRBJ1-1; D is unclear. V shed 5 bases and J shed 3 bases, with 16 bases lying between them. The CDR3 is 15 amino acids. Per the germline V gene, CDR1 is MNHNS and CDR2 is SASEGT. CDR3 residues: CASSRPGYSDTEAFF. The CDR3 DNA reads TGTGCCAGCAGTAGGCCGGGGTATTCGGACACTGAAGCTTTCTTT.

Only a few counts were recorded for this clone. The chain combines TRBV30 with TRBJ1-2; D gene ambiguous. The germline gives CDR1 GTSNPN, CDR2 SVGIG (reference sequence). V was pared by 5 bases and J by 0 bases, with 13 bases between. This CDR3 is 14 amino acids long. In DNA form, the CDR3 reads TGTGCCTGGGCCACGGAAACAGCTAACTATGGCTACACCTTC. Translated: CAWATETANYGYTF.

J is TRBJ2-5 and V is TRBV6-1; 13 nucleotides align to TRBD2. This CDR3 region has 16 residues. The germline CDR1 and CDR2 sequences are MNHNS and SASEGT. V lost 4 bases, J lost 4 bases, and 6 bases stayed unmatched. In DNA form, the CDR3 reads TGTGCCAGCAGTGGGGAAGGACTAGCGGGAGCAGAGACCCAGTACTTC. It specifies CASSGEGLAGAETQYF.

This clone was counted at least ten times. This chain joins TRBV6-1 and TRBJ1-5; TRBD1 matches 10 bases. V lost 5 bases, J lost 6 bases, and 13 bases stayed unmatched. This CDR3 is built from 17 residues. Germline-derived CDR1 and CDR2 are MNHNS and SASEGT. CDR3: CASSRRSKTGGSQPQHF. The CDR3 nucleotides are TGTGCCAGCAGTCGCCGATCTAAGACAGGGGGCAGTCAGCCCCAGCATTTT.

The chain carries TRBV20-1 and TRBJ1-5; tentatively, D is TRBD1 (6 bases). V was clipped by 6 bases and J by 1 base, with 16 bases between them. CDR3 length: 15 amino acids. Germline V gene lookup returns CDR1 DFQATT and CDR2 SNEGSKA (reference sequence). The CDR3 sequence is CSAKPRGGSNQPQHF. Here the CDR3 DNA reads TGCAGTGCCAAACCTAGGGGGGGCAGCAATCAGCCCCAGCATTTT.

This chain connects TRBV6-1 to TRBJ1-1, with D possibly matching TRBD1 (5 bases). Germline-derived CDR1 and CDR2 are MNHNS and SASEGT. V was clipped by 6 bases and J by 1 base, with 12 bases between them. The length of the CDR3 is 14 residues. The CDR3 DNA reads TGTGCCAGCAGGACAAGACAGCGGAACACTGAAGCTTTCTTT. This sequence encodes CASRTRQRNTEAFF.

This clone showed up just a few times. The chain couples TRBV6-1 to TRBJ1-3, with a possible D match to TRBD1 (6 bases). CDR3 length: 16 amino acids. Looked up from germline, CDR1 is MNHNS and CDR2 is SASEGT. Trimming removed 2 bases at V and 5 bases at J, with 16 bases between. The CDR3 region is CASSERGRGGRNTIYF. The CDR3 DNA follows: TGTGCCAGCAGTGAACGGGGCAGGGGAGGAAGAAACACCATATATTTT.

This clone was observed at least ten times. The V and J genes are TRBV19 and TRBJ1-4; D may be TRBD1 (6 bases). Germline CDR1 and CDR2: LNHDA and SQIVND (reference sequence). The CDR3 sequence is 16 residues long. Trimming took 4 bases from V and 5 from J, leaving 17 bases between them. Here the CDR3 reads CASSSRTGTRNEKLFF. Written as DNA, the CDR3 is TGTGCCAGTAGTAGCCGAACAGGGACCAGGAATGAAAAACTGTTTTTT.

The table lists this clone with a few counts. This chain joins TRBV6-5 and TRBJ1-4; 9 bases agree with TRBD1. Germline CDR1 is MNHEY and CDR2 is SVGAGI. The CDR3 contains 15 residues. The ends lost 2 bases at V and 4 bases at J; junction bases unmatched: 2. The CDR3 DNA sequence: TGTGCCAGCAGTTACGCGGGACAGGGTAATGAAAAACTGTTTTTT. Its translation is CASSYAGQGNEKLFF.

The V call is TRBV7-2, the J call TRBJ1-1, with D hard to call. Germline lookup yields CDR1 SGHTA and CDR2 FQGNSA. This CDR3 has 15 amino acids. V was shortened by 5 bases and J by 5 bases, with 18 bases between the two germline ends. The chain's CDR3 is CASSEGPRGGTEAFF. The CDR3 region has the DNA TGTGCCAGCAGCGAAGGGCCCCGGGGTGGTACTGAAGCTTTCTTT.

This clone has a handful of counts. V is TRBV10-1 and J is TRBJ2-3; TRBD1 matches 10 bases. The germline gives CDR1 WNHNN, CDR2 SYGVQD (reference sequence). The CDR3 covers 15 residues. The trim removed 2 bases at V and 2 bases at J, leaving 1 base unmatched. The CDR3 spells CASSEGTGDTDTQYF. CDR3 nucleotides: TGCGCCAGCAGTGAGGGGACAGGGGACACAGATACGCAGTATTTT.

This chain links TRBV11-1 with TRBJ1-2; 7 bases are a match to TRBD1. With 7 bases clipped from V and 5 bases from J, the junction kept 19 bases outside the gene matches. CDR1 and CDR2 (germline): SGHAT, FQDESV (reference sequence). This CDR3 is 17 amino acids long. This chain's CDR3 is CASIASETGLYRYGYTF. As DNA, the CDR3 is TGTGCCAGCATTGCTTCTGAGACAGGGCTTTATCGGTATGGCTACACCTTC. Complete variable domain (other parts from reference TRBV11-1 and TRBJ1-2): EAEVAQSPRYKITEKSQAVAFWCDPISGHATLYWYRQILGQGPELLVQFQDESVVDDSQLPKDRFSAERLKGVDSTLKIQPAELGDSAMYLCASIASETGLYRYGYTFGSGTRLTVV.

This clone has more than one count but fewer than ten. This chain uses TRBV6-5 with TRBJ1-1, with TRBD1 as a possible D gene (5 bases). Trimming pared 4 bases from V and 11 bases from J, leaving 20 bases between. Germline lookup yields CDR1 MNHEY and CDR2 SVGAGI. The CDR3 length is 14 residues. CDR3 in DNA: TGTGCCAGCAGTTCCATCGGGACGGTCGGTAGGGCTTTCTTT. It specifies CASSSIGTVGRAFF.

In its sample, this clone was seen a few times. This rearrangement joins TRBV5-4 to TRBJ2-1; 9 bases are shared with TRBD2. After removal of 1 base from V and 15 bases from J, the junction contained 8 bases not matched to a gene. The germline V gene has CDR1 SGHNT and CDR2 YYREEE (reference sequence). The CDR3 has 13 amino acids. Here the CDR3 DNA reads TGTGCCAGCAGCTTGCAGACCGGGACTAGCTGGTTCTTC. Translated, it gives CASSLQTGTSWFF.

J is TRBJ2-5 and V is TRBV3-1, with D possibly being TRBD2 (5 bases). Trimming stripped 6 bases from V and 11 bases from J, with 16 bases between. The CDR3 contains 12 residues. Germline V gene lookup returns CDR1 LGHDT and CDR2 YNNKEL (reference sequence). The CDR3 protein is CASSLARGAQYF. In DNA form, the CDR3 reads TGTGCCAGCAGTCTTGCCCGGGGAGCGCAGTACTTC.

The CDR3 protein is CASRAAGAGDIQYF. In DNA form, the CDR3 reads TGTGCCAGCAGAGCAGCGGGAGCTGGGGACATTCAGTACTTC. V and J are TRBV6-1 and TRBJ2-4; 8 bases fit TRBD2. Per germline, CDR1 MNHNS and CDR2 SASEGT. The CDR3 runs 14 residues. V was clipped by 6 bases and J by 8 bases; unmatched bases: 9.

The chain joins TRBV7-2 to TRBJ2-1, with a weak D call TRBD2 (5 bases). CDR1 and CDR2 (germline): SGHTA, FQGNSA. Deletions cut 5 bases from V and 5 bases from J, with 19 bases between. CDR3 length: 16 residues. The CDR3 DNA follows: TGTGCCAGCAGCCCCCATTGGCTAGCTGCGGACAATGAGCAGTTCTTC. Translated: CASSPHWLAADNEQFF.